The source of this T cell receptor (beta chain) is a study of cytomegalovirus exposure and HLA in healthy donors. Study outcomes and limitations: Analysis was carried out at a later point, and it linked a missense DCLRE1C variant to TCR beta V- and J-gene trimming. It has been reported that TCR beta sequences accurately predicted the HLA-A and HLA-B alleles of most subjects.

CDR3 length: 14 amino acids. The V gene lost 0 bases and the J gene lost 8 bases, with 13 bases spanning the gap. Germline CDR1 and CDR2: SGHNT and YYREEE (reference sequence). The primer mix had 60 Vbeta and 13 Jbeta primers. Sequenced by immunoSEQ multiplex PCR; TCRdb stores in-frame clones only, minus some. The sample spans tens of thousands of clones; the ten largest clones claim 2.7%. Judged by frequency, this clone is medium-sized. Its matching antigen is unknown. This TCR was sampled from a man between 35 and 55 years old in good health and CMV-seronegative. Sequenced input: PBMCs. The chain has TRBV5-4 and TRBJ2-3; a possible D gene is TRBD2 (5 bases). The CDR3 bases are TGTGCCAGCAGCTTGGCCAACGGGGTCGGTACGCAGTATTTT. Translated, it gives CASSLANGVGTQYF.